The clone carrying this T cell receptor (beta chain) was recorded at least ten times. Its specificity is not known. The sample comes from a study of T-cell reconstitution after alpha-beta-depleted transplantation in children. General study findings and limits: Diversity of TCRbeta at day 60 was high in some patients, arising from surviving recipient T cells and thymic progenitors. Expanded clones from the graft, numbering several hundred, reportedly supplied alpha-beta T cells about two months after transplant. T-cell counts and diversity at one year post-transplant came mainly from newly produced T cells.

The CDR3 length is 13 residues. Germline assignment: CDR1 SQVTM and CDR2 ANQGSEA. V lost 7 bases and J 0 bases, leaving 13 bases between the germline ends. The authors prepared the TCRbeta library with unique molecular identifiers. TCRdb re-called the PCR reads through MiXCR, storing one row per CDR3 protein. The table records approximately 32,000 distinct CDR3 sequences, about 6.7% of them present only once. The specimen was peripheral blood, collected 60 days after TCRalphabeta/CD19-depleted stem cell transplant. The TCR comes from a child younger than two who had a stem cell transplant for acute myeloid leukemia, so the T cells may come from the graft donor. The chain carries TRBV29-1 and TRBJ2-7; D unresolved. CDR3 residues: CSAKPGNSYEQYF. The CDR3 bases are TGCAGCGCCAAGCCTGGGAACTCCTACGAGCAGTACTTC.